This T cell receptor beta chain was obtained from a study of cytomegalovirus exposure and HLA in healthy donors. In the study overall: As an earlier analysis found, about 200 million T cells yielded 95 million to 130 million unique TCR beta sequences.

Study-wide results and limits: The study reported that TCR beta sequences accurately predicted HLA-A and HLA-B alleles in most subjects.

For this clone: What it recognizes is unknown.

This PCR relied on a set of 60 Vbeta primers and 13 Jbeta primers. The data were produced by immunoSEQ multiplex PCR, yet TCRdb's version contains in-frame clones alone and is incomplete. The sample shows 150,000 to 200,000 clones, 79% of them seen only once. V lost 1 base, J lost 2 bases, and 12 bases lay in between. Germline assignment: CDR1 SQVTM and CDR2 ANQGSEA. CDR3 length: 14 residues. The specimen was PBMCs. The rearrangement uses TRBV29-1 and TRBJ2-7; TRBD2 is a possible D gene (5 bases). The source of this sequence is a woman aged 50 to 60 in good health and CMV-seronegative. CDR3 sequence: CSVEAQGRAYEQYF. CDR3 nucleotides: TGCAGCGTTGAAGCCCAAGGGAGAGCCTACGAGCAGTACTTC.